Presented here are 29 T cell receptor beta chains from one specimen sequenced in a study of cytomegalovirus exposure and HLA in healthy donors. PCR amplification relied on 60 Vbeta primers (plus 13 Jbeta primers). Some clones are missing from TCRdb's copy, which holds only in-frame ones; the method was immunoSEQ multiplex PCR. The table includes under 130,000 clones, 60% to 85% detected once. What was sequenced was PBMCs. Receptors originate from a man aged 40-50 years in good health and CMV-seronegative.

The chain links TRBV4-1 to TRBJ2-7; 8 nucleotides line up with TRBD1. This CDR3 comprises 15 residues. CDR1 is MGHRA and CDR2 is YSYEKL in the germline V gene. V was clipped by 4 bases and J by 4 bases; unmatched bases: 9. The CDR3 sequence: CASSPSGTGAYEQYF. The CDR3 nucleotides read TGCGCCAGCAGCCCATCCGGGACAGGAGCGTACGAGCAGTACTTC.

V gene TRBV1 combines with J gene TRBJ1-1; TRBD1, the table's D call, lacks a check against the DNA. TRBV1 is described as a pseudogene. The CDR3 has 16 amino acids. The CDR3 coding sequence is TGCACCAGCAGCCAAGCTGTTTACAGCATGAACACTGAAGCTTTCTTT. It specifies CTSSQAVYSMNTEAFF.

The rearrangement uses TRBV19 and TRBJ2-6; D is uncertain. Germline V lookup: CDR1 LNHDA, CDR2 SQIVND (reference sequence). The ends were cut back, 3 bases at V and 0 bases at J, with 3 bases in the middle. The CDR3 spans 14 residues. The CDR3 sequence is CASSILSGANVLTF. The CDR3 DNA reads TGTGCCAGTAGTATCCTCTCTGGGGCCAACGTCCTGACTTTC.

CDR3 coding DNA: TGTGCCAGCAGCTTAAGGGACTACGTCGAGAATACGCAGTATTTT. Protein: CASSLRDYVENTQYF. The rearrangement joins TRBV13 to TRBJ2-3, with 7 bases matching TRBD2. CDR3 size: 15 residues. Germline V CDR1 and CDR2: PRHDT, FYEKMQ (reference sequence). V shed 2 bases, J shed 7 bases, and the junction held 9 bases outside the gene matches.

This clone was detected only a few times. The chain is built from TRBV6-5 and TRBJ2-7; D is possibly TRBD1 (5 bases). The CDR3 has 14 amino acids. Germline lookup yields CDR1 MNHEY and CDR2 SVGAGI. V was clipped by 5 bases and J by 3 bases, with 14 bases between them. The CDR3 loop reads CASSPGQGGYEQYF. CDR3 coding DNA: TGTGCCAGCAGTCCGGGCCAGGGTGGCTACGAGCAGTACTTC.

The chain combines TRBV10-3 with TRBJ1-2; 10 positions agree with TRBD1. The CDR3 extends over 15 amino acids. J gave up 2 bases and V 2 bases, and 2 bases lay outside the gene matches. In germline, CDR1 is ENHRY, CDR2 SYGVKD. The CDR3 DNA sequence: TGTGCCATCAGTGAGAGGGGACAGGGGAACTATGGCTACACCTTC. This translates into CAISERGQGNYGYTF.

This clone was recorded only once. This chain joins TRBV28 and TRBJ1-4, with D maybe TRBD1 (5 bases). Trimming removed 3 bases from V and 4 bases from J, with 9 bases in between. The CDR3 runs 14 residues. CDR1 and CDR2 (germline): MDHEN, SYDVKM. The CDR3 loop reads CASSFGGGNEKLFF. In DNA form, the CDR3 reads TGTGCCAGCAGTTTCGGGGGAGGTAATGAAAAACTGTTTTTT.

This clone was counted a few times. V usage is TRBV29-1 and J usage is TRBJ2-1; 9 nucleotides match TRBD1. In germline, CDR1 is SQVTM, CDR2 ANQGSEA. V was clipped by 3 bases and J by 6 bases; unmatched bases: 3. The CDR3 extends over 13 amino acids. The CDR3 loop is CSVEGTGSNEQFF. In nucleotides, the CDR3 is TGCAGCGTTGAGGGGACAGGGTCCAATGAGCAGTTCTTC.

This clone was found a few times. The chain couples TRBV7-9 to TRBJ1-5, with a possible D match to TRBD1 (5 bases). The CDR3 runs to 15 residues. The germline gives CDR1 SEHNR, CDR2 FQNEAQ (reference sequence). The V and J ends lost 1 base and 5 bases respectively, with 12 bases between them. The CDR3 DNA is TGTGCCAGCAGCTTAGGCGGGACGGACGATCAGCCCCAGCATTTT. Its translation is CASSLGGTDDQPQHF.

This clone occurred a few times. This chain joins TRBV6-5 and TRBJ2-5, with a weak D call TRBD1 (5 bases). Germline values: CDR1 MNHEY, CDR2 SVGAGI. This CDR3 is 16 amino acids long. V lost 0 bases and J lost 4, with 15 bases in between. The CDR3 reads CASSYSRFQGTETQYF. Written as DNA, the CDR3 is TGTGCCAGCAGTTACTCGAGATTCCAGGGTACAGAGACCCAGTACTTC.

CDR3 amino acids: CASSFSGLAGVIGELFF. DNA of the CDR3: TGTGCCAGCAGCTTCTCCGGCCTAGCGGGAGTTATTGGGGAGCTGTTTTTT. The chain has TRBV5-4 and TRBJ2-2, with TRBD2 identical over 10 bases. Losses at the gene ends were 2 bases for V and 8 bases for J; bases not matched to a gene: 12. Germline CDR1 is SGHNT and CDR2 is YYREEE (reference sequence). CDR3 length: 17 amino acids.

The chain recombines TRBV7-2 with TRBJ1-1, with D possibly TRBD1 on 5 matching bases. CDR3 size: 13 residues. Germline V gives CDR1 SGHTA, CDR2 FQGNSA. The V end was cut by 3 bases, the J end by 8 bases, with 13 bases between. The DNA for the CDR3 is TGTGCCAGCAGCTTTCTGACAGAATACGAAGCTTTCTTT. Translation gives CASSFLTEYEAFF.

In its sample, this clone was seen once. V gene TRBV29-1 combines with J gene TRBJ1-1; D unclear. CDR1 SQVTM and CDR2 ANQGSEA come from the germline V gene. CDR3 length: 13 residues. With 2 bases removed from V and 2 bases from J, the gap between germline ends came to 9 bases. The CDR3 DNA reads as TGCAGCGTTGAACGGCAGGCTAACACTGAAGCTTTCTTT. Translated, it gives CSVERQANTEAFF. The entire variable domain, with the rest obtained from reference TRBV29-1 and TRBJ1-1, is as follows: SAVISQKPSRDICQRGTSLTIQCQVDSQVTMMFWYRQQPGQSLTLIATANQGSEATYESGFVIDKFPISRPNLTFSTLTVSNMSPEDSSIYLCSVERQANTEAFFGQGTRLTVV.

This clone was seen a single time. The chain carries TRBV5-5 and TRBJ2-7; TRBD2 matches 15 bases. Losses at the gene ends were 4 bases for V and 2 bases for J; bases not matched to a gene: 1. The CDR3 sequence is 15 residues long. Germline V gives CDR1 SGHKS, CDR2 YYEKEE (reference sequence). The DNA of the CDR3 is TGTGCCAGCAGCAGGACTAGCGGGGGGGCCTACGAGCAGTACTTC. This codes for CASSRTSGGAYEQYF.

The chain employs TRBV5-8 and TRBJ1-4; 7 bases align to TRBD1. V shed 4 bases, J shed 0 bases, and the junction held 6 bases outside the gene matches. Germline assignment: CDR1 SGHTS and CDR2 YDEGEE. The CDR3 contains 16 residues. The CDR3, as DNA: TGTGCCAGCAGCACCTGGGACAGCGCAACTAATGAAAAACTGTTTTTT. Translation: CASSTWDSATNEKLFF.

The chain carries TRBV7-9 and TRBJ2-7; D perhaps matches TRBD1 (6 bases). The germline V gene encodes CDR1 SEHNR and CDR2 FQNEAQ (reference sequence). The V and J ends lost 3 bases and 3 bases respectively, with 12 bases between them. CDR3 length: 14 residues. CDR3 in amino acids: CASSLTGTLYEQYF. In DNA, the CDR3 is TGTGCCAGCAGCTTGACAGGCACCCTCTACGAGCAGTACTTC.

This clone came up once. The rearrangement uses TRBV19 and TRBJ2-7; 10 positions agree with TRBD1. CDR1 is LNHDA and CDR2 is SQIVND in the germline V gene (reference sequence). The junction had 10 bases not matched to a gene; V was cut back by 3 bases and J by 5 bases. The CDR3 totals 16 residues. The CDR3 DNA sequence: TGTGCCAGTAGTATCAGCATGGGGACAGGGGTCGACGAGCAGTACTTC. It translates to CASSISMGTGVDEQYF.

This clone was observed a single time. The J gene is TRBJ1-5, the V gene TRBV18; 12 bases line up with TRBD1. The CDR3 contains 17 residues. V shed 10 bases and J 1 base; nucleotides not matched to a gene: 11. Germline V gene sequence: CDR1 KGHSH, CDR2 LQKENI. In DNA, the CDR3 is TGTGCCAACCTCACACGGGACAGGGGGCAAAGCAATCAGCCCCAGCATTTT. Its translation is CANLTRDRGQSNQPQHF.

This clone was detected once. The genes are TRBV11-3 and TRBJ2-2; D gene unclear. The CDR3 covers 14 residues. Between the trimmed V and J ends, which lost 1 base and 1 base, there was a span of 4 bases. Germline CDR1 SGHNT, CDR2 YENEEA. CDR3 in amino acids: CASSLVRNTGELFF. In DNA, the CDR3 is TGTGCCAGCAGCTTAGTGAGGAACACCGGGGAGCTGTTTTTT.

CDR3 sequence reads: CASSVRQKTGELFF. The CDR3 DNA sequence: TGTGCCAGCAGCGTTAGACAAAAAACCGGGGAGCTGTTTTTT. The J gene is TRBJ2-2, the V gene TRBV9; unclear D gene. Germline-derived CDR1 and CDR2 are SGDLS and YYNGEE. V shed 2 bases and J shed 5 bases, with 10 bases lying between them. The CDR3 has 14 amino acids.

The rearrangement joins TRBV18 to TRBJ1-5; possible D gene TRBD1, 6 bases. The CDR3 loop spans 16 amino acids. Germline values: CDR1 KGHSH, CDR2 LQKENI. V dropped 0 bases and J dropped 6 bases, with 15 bases sitting between them. CDR3 nucleotide sequence: TGTGCCAGCTCACCACCGTCAGGGGAAGGGATTCAGCCCCAGCATTTT. Its translation is CASSPPSGEGIQPQHF.

The chain links TRBV5-6 to TRBJ2-5; D not certain. The DNA end lines up better with TRBJ2-7; the J call may be wrong. The CDR3 contains 14 residues. Germline V gives CDR1 SGHDT, CDR2 YYEEEE. This CDR3 reads CASSFRVVNYEQYF. The CDR3 coding sequence is TGTGCCAGCAGCTTTCGGGTAGTAAACTACGAGCAGTACTTC.

The chain combines TRBV6-6 with TRBJ1-4; 7 nucleotides line up with TRBD1. Germline V gene sequence: CDR1 MNHNY, CDR2 SVGAGI (reference sequence). Trimming cost V 7 bases and J 3 bases; bases outside gene matches: 8. CDR3 length: 15 residues. In DNA, the CDR3 is TGTGCCAGCATAGAAGGGGGCCGCTCTAATGAAAAACTGTTTTTT. Protein: CASIEGGRSNEKLFF.

This clone was picked up a small number of times. The chain employs TRBV6-5 and TRBJ2-2; 7 nucleotides match TRBD1. V trimming: 6 bases; J trimming: 9 bases; junction bases outside the gene matches: 10. Germline assignment: CDR1 MNHEY and CDR2 SVGAGI. CDR3 length: 14 amino acids. The CDR3 bases are TGTGCCAGCAGGACAGGGACAAGTAGTAGGGAGCTGTTTTTT. Translated, it gives CASRTGTSSRELFF.

The chain uses TRBV27 and TRBJ2-7, with D perhaps TRBD1 (6 bases). The V and J ends lost 2 bases and 3 bases respectively, with 17 bases between them. This CDR3 has 16 amino acids. Germline V gene sequence: CDR1 MNHEY, CDR2 SMNVEV (reference sequence). In DNA, the CDR3 is TGTGCCAGCAGTTTACTAGCACAGGGCCCTAACTACGAGCAGTACTTC. It is translated as CASSLLAQGPNYEQYF.

The rearrangement uses TRBV20-1 and TRBJ2-5; no reliable D call. The V gene lost 4 bases and the J gene lost 3 bases, with 3 bases spanning the gap. Looked up from germline, CDR1 is DFQATT and CDR2 is SNEGSKA (reference sequence). CDR3 size: 10 residues. The CDR3 here is CSAIKETQYF. The CDR3 nucleotides read TGCAGTGCTATAAAAGAGACCCAGTACTTC.

The V call is TRBV6-5, the J call TRBJ1-2; D not certain. Germline CDR1 is MNHEY and CDR2 is SVGAGI. This CDR3 region has 16 residues. The V end lost 1 base, the J end lost 5 bases, and 17 bases lay between the germline ends. CDR3 sequence reads: CASSYLPEPDGYGYTF. The CDR3 DNA reads as TGTGCCAGCAGTTACTTGCCCGAACCTGACGGGTATGGCTACACCTTC.

V gene TRBV2 combines with J gene TRBJ1-2, with 10 bases matching TRBD1. J gave up 7 bases and V 4 bases, and 3 bases lay outside the gene matches. The CDR3 is 13 amino acids. CDR1 SNHLY and CDR2 FYNNEI come from the germline V gene. The CDR3 bases are TGTGCCAGCAGTGCTAGGACAGGGGGTGGCTACACCTTC. Translated, it gives CASSARTGGGYTF.

The chain recombines TRBV10-2 with TRBJ2-7; 13 bases match TRBD2. The germline V gene has CDR1 WSHSY and CDR2 SAAADI. The trim removed 2 bases at V and 3 bases at J, leaving 4 bases unmatched. CDR3 length equals 16 residues. The CDR3 sequence is CASSEGGTSGIYEQYF. DNA for the CDR3: TGCGCCAGCAGTGAGGGTGGGACTAGCGGGATCTACGAGCAGTACTTC.